This T cell receptor beta chain was obtained from a study of T cells expressing NK-cell markers. Study information: Sorted CD3+CD56-NKG2C+, CD3+CD56+NKG2C- and CD3+CD56+NKG2C+ T cells were the source of the TCR beta repertoires.

Points on this clonotype: Its target is unknown.

The CDR3 totals 15 residues. The V gene's germline CDR1 is SGHAT and CDR2 FQNNGV. Findings of the study overall: In four donors, these clonotypes also led the CD3+CD56-NKG2C+ fraction.

After re-calling the 5' RACE reads, TCRdb lists one entry per CDR3 protein, DNA absent. In all, the sample yields under 600,000 distinct CDR3 sequences. This clonotype was obtained from a woman between 45 and 65 years old in good health. V usage is TRBV11-2 and J usage is TRBJ2-1. The sequenced sample was blood T cells: a sorted CD56 or NKG2C T cell subset, CD4+ or CD8+ T cells, or bulk PBMC T cells (not recorded which). CDR3 sequence: CASSPLYSSYNEQFF. Based on the CDR3 plus reference TRBV11-2 and TRBJ2-1, the full variable domain is EAGVAQSPRYKIIEKRQSVAFWCNPISGHATLYWYQQILGQGPKLLIQFQNNGVVDDSQLPKDRFSAERLKGVDSTLKIQPAKLEDSAVYLCASSPLYSSYNEQFFGPGTRLTVL.